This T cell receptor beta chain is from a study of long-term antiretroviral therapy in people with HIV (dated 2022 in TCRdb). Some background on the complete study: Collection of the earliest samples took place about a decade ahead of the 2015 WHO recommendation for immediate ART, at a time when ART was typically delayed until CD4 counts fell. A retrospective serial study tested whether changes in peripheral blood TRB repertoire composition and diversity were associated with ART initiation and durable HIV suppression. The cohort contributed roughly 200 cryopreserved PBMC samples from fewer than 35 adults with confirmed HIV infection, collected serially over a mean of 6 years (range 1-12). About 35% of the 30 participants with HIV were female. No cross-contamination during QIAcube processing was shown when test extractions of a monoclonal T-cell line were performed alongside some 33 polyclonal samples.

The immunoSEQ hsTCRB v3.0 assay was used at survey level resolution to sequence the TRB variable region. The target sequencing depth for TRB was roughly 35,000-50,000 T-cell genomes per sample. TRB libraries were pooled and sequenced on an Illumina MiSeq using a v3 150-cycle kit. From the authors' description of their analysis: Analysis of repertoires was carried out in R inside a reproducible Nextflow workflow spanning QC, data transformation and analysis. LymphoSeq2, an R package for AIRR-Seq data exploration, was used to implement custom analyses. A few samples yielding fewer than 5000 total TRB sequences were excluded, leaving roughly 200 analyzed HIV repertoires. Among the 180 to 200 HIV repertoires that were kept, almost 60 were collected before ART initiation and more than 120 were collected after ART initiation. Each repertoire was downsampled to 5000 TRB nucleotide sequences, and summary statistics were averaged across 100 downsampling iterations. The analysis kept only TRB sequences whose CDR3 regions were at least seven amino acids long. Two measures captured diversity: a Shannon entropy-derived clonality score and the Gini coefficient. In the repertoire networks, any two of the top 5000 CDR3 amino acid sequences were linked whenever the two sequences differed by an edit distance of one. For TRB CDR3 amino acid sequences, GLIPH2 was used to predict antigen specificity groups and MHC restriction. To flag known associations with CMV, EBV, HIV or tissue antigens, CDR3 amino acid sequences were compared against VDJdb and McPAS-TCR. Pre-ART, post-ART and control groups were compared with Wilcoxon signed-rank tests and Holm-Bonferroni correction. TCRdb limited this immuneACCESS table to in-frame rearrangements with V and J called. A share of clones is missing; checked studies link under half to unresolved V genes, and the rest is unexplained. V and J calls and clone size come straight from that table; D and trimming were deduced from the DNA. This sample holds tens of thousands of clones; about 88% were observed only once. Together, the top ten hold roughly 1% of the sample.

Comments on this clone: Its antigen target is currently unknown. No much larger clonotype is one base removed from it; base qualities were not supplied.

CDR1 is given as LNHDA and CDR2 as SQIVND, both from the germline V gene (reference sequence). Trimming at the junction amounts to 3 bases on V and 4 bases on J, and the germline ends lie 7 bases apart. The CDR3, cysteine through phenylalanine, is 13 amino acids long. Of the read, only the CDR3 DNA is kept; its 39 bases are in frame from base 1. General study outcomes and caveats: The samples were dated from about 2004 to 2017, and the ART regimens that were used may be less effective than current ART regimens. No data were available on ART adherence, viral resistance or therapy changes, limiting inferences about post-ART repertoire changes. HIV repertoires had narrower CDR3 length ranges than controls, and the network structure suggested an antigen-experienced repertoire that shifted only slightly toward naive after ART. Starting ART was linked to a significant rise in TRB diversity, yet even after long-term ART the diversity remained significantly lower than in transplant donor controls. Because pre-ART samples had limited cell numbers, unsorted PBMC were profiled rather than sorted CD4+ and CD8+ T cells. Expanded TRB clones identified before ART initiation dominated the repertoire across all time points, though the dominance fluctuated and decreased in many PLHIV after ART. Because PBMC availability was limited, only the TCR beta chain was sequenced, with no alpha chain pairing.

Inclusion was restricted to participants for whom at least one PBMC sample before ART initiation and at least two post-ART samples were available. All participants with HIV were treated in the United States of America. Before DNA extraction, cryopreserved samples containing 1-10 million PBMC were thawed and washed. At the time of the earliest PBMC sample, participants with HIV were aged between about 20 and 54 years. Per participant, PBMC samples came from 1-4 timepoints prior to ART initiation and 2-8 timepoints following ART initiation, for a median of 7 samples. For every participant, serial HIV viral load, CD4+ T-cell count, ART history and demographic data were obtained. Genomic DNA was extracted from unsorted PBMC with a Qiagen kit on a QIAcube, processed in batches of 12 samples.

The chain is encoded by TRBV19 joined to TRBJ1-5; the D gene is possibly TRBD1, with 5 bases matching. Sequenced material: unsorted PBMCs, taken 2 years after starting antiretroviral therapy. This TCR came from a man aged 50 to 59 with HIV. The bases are TGTGCCAGTAGTATTAGGGGAAATCAGCCCCAGCATTTT. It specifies CASSIRGNQPQHF.